The 26 T cell receptor beta chains listed next were all sequenced from one sample in a study of T cell responses to AZD1222 COVID-19 vaccine. The table came from immunoSEQ multiplex PCR; TCRdb's copy has only in-frame clones and leaves some out. In the table there are approximately 100,000 clones, approximately 86% of which are singletons. The sample was peripheral blood, taken on day 0 of AZD1222 vaccination. These TCRs come from an adult in good health.

This chain connects TRBV7-9 to TRBJ1-1; TRBD1 might be the D (5 bases). The V gene's germline CDR1 is SEHNR and CDR2 FQNEAQ (reference sequence). The length of the CDR3 is 13 residues. The V gene lost 3 bases and the J gene lost 5 bases, with 10 bases spanning the gap. The CDR3 loop reads CASSFTGETEAFF. In DNA form, the CDR3 reads TGTGCCAGCAGCTTCACGGGGGAAACTGAAGCTTTCTTT. Together with reference TRBV7-9 and TRBJ1-1, the CDR3 gives the full variable domain: DTGVSQNPRHKITKRGQNVTFRCDPISEHNRLYWYRQTLGQGPEFLTYFQNEAQLEKSRLLSDRFSAERPKGSFSTLEIQRTEQGDSAMYLCASSFTGETEAFFGQGTRLTVV.

This chain links TRBV4-1 with TRBJ1-2, with TRBD1 matching over 7 bases. V lost 8 bases and J lost 2; bases outside the gene matches: 8. Germline lookup yields CDR1 MGHRA and CDR2 YSYEKL. This CDR3 is 14 amino acids long. CDR3 coding DNA: TGCGCCAGCCGACGGACAGGAGAGAACTATGGCTACACCTTC. Protein sequence: CASRRTGENYGYTF.

The rearrangement uses TRBV7-9 and TRBJ2-2, with 14 positions matching TRBD2. The CDR3 covers 14 residues. V shed 10 bases, J shed 8 bases, and the junction held 6 bases outside the gene matches. Germline V gene data show CDR1 as SEHNR and CDR2 as FQNEAQ (reference sequence). The CDR3 DNA sequence: TGTGCCACCGGACTAGCGGGGGGACCAGGGGAGCTGTTTTTT. It translates to CATGLAGGPGELFF.

V gene TRBV23-1 combines with J gene TRBJ2-1; 7 positions match TRBD1. TRBV23-1 is an ORF, and what it does is uncertain. The V segment lost 0 bases and the J segment 8 bases; nucleotides outside the gene matches: 7. The CDR3 loop spans 15 amino acids. The CDR3: CASSQSKGQGDEQFF. In nucleotides, the CDR3 is TGCGCCAGCAGTCAATCTAAGGGGCAGGGGGATGAGCAGTTCTTC.

The chain employs TRBV12-3 or TRBV12-4 and TRBJ2-2; unclear D gene. With 3 bases removed from V and 4 bases from J, the gap between germline ends came to 6 bases. The CDR3 is 13 amino acids. CDR3 amino acids: CASSFTRTGELFF. In nucleotides, the CDR3 is TGTGCCAGCAGTTTCACCCGCACCGGGGAGCTGTTTTTT.

The chain couples TRBV27 to TRBJ1-1; possibly TRBD1 for D (5 bases). V lost 6 bases, J lost 1 base, and 12 bases lay in between. This CDR3 is built from 14 residues. CDR1 MNHEY and CDR2 SMNVEV come from the germline V gene (reference sequence). Here the CDR3 reads CASRPGTPNTEAFF. The CDR3 DNA reads TGTGCCAGCAGGCCAGGGACCCCGAACACTGAAGCTTTCTTT.

V is TRBV30 and J is TRBJ1-1, with D hard to call. Germline CDR1 GTSNPN, CDR2 SVGIG (reference sequence). V was cut by 2 bases and J by 8 bases, with 18 bases left in between. The CDR3 spans 14 residues. DNA for the CDR3: TGTGCCTGGAGTAATCGGGCGGCGCTGAGGGAAGCTTTCTTT. Protein: CAWSNRAALREAFF.

The rearrangement links TRBV27 to TRBJ1-2; 7 bases are shared with TRBD1. The CDR3 spans 13 residues. The V gene's germline CDR1 is MNHEY and CDR2 SMNVEV (reference sequence). The J segment lost 7 bases and the V segment lost 6 bases, leaving 8 bases of the junction unmatched. CDR3 residues: CASSRQGRAGYTF. Here the CDR3 DNA reads TGTGCCAGCAGCAGACAGGGAAGGGCTGGCTACACCTTC.

Details on this clone: Additional DNA sequences in this sample encode the identical CDR3. The chain couples TRBV19 to TRBJ1-5; possibly TRBD1 for D (5 bases). The CDR3 runs 15 residues. V gave up 3 bases and J gave up 2 bases, with 11 bases separating them. Germline CDR1 reads LNHDA; CDR2 reads SQIVND (reference sequence). CDR3: CASSMGQGGNQPQHF. CDR3 nucleotides: TGTGCCAGTAGTATGGGGCAGGGTGGCAATCAGCCCCAGCATTTT.

This clone appeared a few times. The V gene is TRBV4-2, the J gene TRBJ2-2, with unresolved D. The germline V gene encodes CDR1 LGHNA and CDR2 YNFKEQ. Trimming took 4 bases from V and 4 from J, leaving 10 bases between them. The CDR3 spans 14 residues. CDR3 nucleotides: TGTGCCAGCAGCCCAGCTATGGGCACCGGGGAGCTGTTTTTT. Protein product: CASSPAMGTGELFF.

In its sample, this clone was seen once. This chain joins TRBV27 and TRBJ2-3; D could derive from TRBD1 or TRBD2 (5 bases each). The CDR3 spans 17 residues. Trimming pared 5 bases from V and 1 base from J, leaving 19 bases between. Germline values: CDR1 MNHEY, CDR2 SMNVEV (reference sequence). The CDR3 nucleotides are TGTGCCAGCAGTAAGTTCGGGGCCATCACGGGCACAGATACGCAGTATTTT. It specifies CASSKFGAITGTDTQYF.

This clone was picked up a small number of times. The V call is TRBV19, the J call TRBJ2-1; 11 nucleotides align to TRBD2. Germline CDR1 and CDR2: LNHDA and SQIVND (reference sequence). The V segment lost 4 bases and the J segment 2 bases; nucleotides outside the gene matches: 7. This CDR3 contains 17 residues. The CDR3 nucleotides are TGTGCCAGTAGTACCGGGACTAGCGGAGGACCCTACAATGAGCAGTTCTTC. Protein sequence: CASSTGTSGGPYNEQFF.

V is TRBV3-1 (or the pseudogene TRBV3-2) and J is TRBJ1-1; possible D gene TRBD1, 5 bases. The CDR3 has 13 residues. Germline CDR1 reads LGHDT; CDR2 reads YNNKEL (reference sequence). The V and J ends lost 4 bases and 7 bases respectively, with 13 bases between them. The CDR3 protein is CASSPLSGLEAFF. The CDR3 DNA sequence: TGTGCCAGCAGCCCCCTCTCGGGGCTTGAAGCTTTCTTT.

The CDR3 coding sequence is TGTGCCAGCAGCTTGGTTCCGGGGGTGAATGAGCAGTTCTTC. As protein: CASSLVPGVNEQFF. The chain combines TRBV5-8 with TRBJ2-1; D may be TRBD2 (6 bases). The CDR3 sequence is 14 residues long. With 0 bases removed from V and 7 bases from J, the gap between germline ends came to 11 bases. The germline CDR1 and CDR2 sequences are SGHTS and YDEGEE.

The chain links TRBV28 to TRBJ2-1, with D unresolved. The CDR3 totals 16 residues. Germline V CDR1 and CDR2: MDHEN, SYDVKM. With 2 bases removed from V and 0 bases from J, the gap between germline ends came to 11 bases. The CDR3 reads CASSLVRLSSYNEQFF. DNA of the CDR3: TGTGCCAGCAGTTTAGTAAGGCTGAGCTCCTACAATGAGCAGTTCTTC.

V gene TRBV3-1 (or the pseudogene TRBV3-2) combines with J gene TRBJ1-4, with 9 bases lining up with TRBD1. J gave up 11 bases and V 1 base, and 5 bases lay outside the gene matches. Germline V gene data show CDR1 as LGHDT and CDR2 as YNNKEL (reference sequence). This CDR3 comprises 14 residues. CDR3: CASSQADRGGKLFF. The CDR3 DNA follows: TGTGCCAGCAGCCAAGCGGACAGGGGTGGCAAACTGTTTTTT.

V usage is TRBV30 and J usage is TRBJ1-1; perhaps TRBD1 as D (5 bases). CDR1 is GTSNPN and CDR2 is SVGIG in the germline V gene (reference sequence). This CDR3 is 12 amino acids long. CDR3 nucleotide sequence: TGTGCTTGGGGCCCGGCGAGACGGGAAGCTTTCTTT. Translation gives CAWGPARREAFF.

This chain joins TRBV11-2 and TRBJ1-2; D is possibly TRBD1 (6 bases). In germline, CDR1 is SGHAT, CDR2 FQNNGV. V was pared by 0 bases and J by 3 bases, with 17 bases between. This CDR3 region has 17 residues. The CDR3 DNA follows: TGTGCCAGCAGCTTAGATCCCGGCCAGGGGATTTACTATGGCTACACCTTC. This sequence encodes CASSLDPGQGIYYGYTF.

This chain links TRBV5-4 with TRBJ2-2, with TRBD1 matching over 7 bases. This CDR3 comprises 15 residues. Germline CDR1 and CDR2: SGHNT and YYREEE (reference sequence). Germline trimming cut 4 bases from V and 4 bases from J; bases unmatched to any gene: 7. Here the CDR3 reads CASSLTGWTTGELFF. The CDR3 DNA reads as TGTGCCAGCAGCCTGACAGGGTGGACCACCGGGGAGCTGTTTTTT.

CDR3 in amino acids: CASSHGEYEQYF. The CDR3 DNA sequence: TGTGCCAGCAGCCACGGAGAATACGAGCAGTACTTC. V gene TRBV7-8 combines with J gene TRBJ2-7, with D uncertain. The germline gives CDR1 SGHVS, CDR2 FQNEAQ. CDR3 length: 12 amino acids. Trimming pared 5 bases from V and 4 bases from J, leaving 9 bases between.

The chain joins TRBV6-2 or TRBV6-3 to TRBJ2-1; 7 positions agree with TRBD1. Germline V CDR1 and CDR2: MNHEY, SVGEGT. The CDR3 is 14 residues long. The V gene end was trimmed by 0 bases and the J gene end by 7 bases; junction bases not matched to a gene: 3. CDR3 in amino acids: CASSYSDRLNEQFF. The DNA of the CDR3 is TGTGCCAGCAGTTACTCGGACAGGCTGAATGAGCAGTTCTTC.

The rearrangement uses TRBV6-5 and TRBJ1-3; no clear D gene. Germline lookup yields CDR1 MNHEY and CDR2 SVGAGI. The CDR3 covers 14 residues. V was pared by 5 bases and J by 0 bases, with 8 bases between. For the CDR3, the DNA is TGTGCCAGCAGTCCCGGGAGCTCTGGAAACACCATATATTTT. Its translation: CASSPGSSGNTIYF.

A single count supports this clone. J is TRBJ1-5 and V is TRBV19, with D perhaps TRBD1 (5 bases). The germline CDR1 and CDR2 sequences are LNHDA and SQIVND (reference sequence). The CDR3 runs to 14 residues. Trimming took off 5 bases at V and 1 base at J, with 9 bases between the two ends. The CDR3 bases are TGTGCCAGTAGTTCCCGGGACAGCAATCAGCCCCAGCATTTT. This translates into CASSSRDSNQPQHF.

The chain has TRBV18 and TRBJ1-5; D is unclear. The V end was cut by 3 bases, the J end by 2 bases, with 11 bases between. Per germline, CDR1 KGHSH and CDR2 LQKENI. The CDR3 extends over 15 amino acids. CDR3 in amino acids: CASSPPGAGNQPQHF. CDR3 nucleotides: TGTGCCAGCTCACCTCCAGGAGCGGGCAATCAGCCCCAGCATTTT. The complete variable domain, with remaining parts taken from reference TRBV18 and TRBJ1-5, reads NAGVMQNPRHLVRRRGQEARLRCSPMKGHSHVYWYRQLPEEGLKFMVYLQKENIIDESGMPKERFSAEFPKEGPSILRIQQVVRGDSAAYFCASSPPGAGNQPQHFGDGTRLSIL.

This clone was recorded a few times. The V and J genes are TRBV7-8 and TRBJ2-3, with 9 bases lining up with TRBD1. V lost 1 base, J lost 3 bases, and 11 bases stayed unmatched. CDR3 size: 18 residues. The germline gives CDR1 SGHVS, CDR2 FQNEAQ. The CDR3 sequence is CASSLVGQGILKTDTQYF. CDR3 nucleotides: TGTGCCAGCAGCTTAGTGGGACAGGGAATTTTGAAAACAGATACGCAGTATTTT.

This sequence joins TRBV25-1 and TRBJ2-2; weak D call: TRBD1 (6 bases). The CDR3 is 14 residues long. The germline CDR1 and CDR2 sequences are MGHDK and SYGVNS. Trimming pared 3 bases from V and 6 bases from J, leaving 11 bases between. The CDR3 nucleotides read TGTGCCAGCAGTGACCCCAGGGGAGCCGGGGAGCTGTTTTTT. It encodes CASSDPRGAGELFF.